One T cell receptor beta chain is described in this entry. Sequencing used immunoSEQ multiplex PCR; TCRdb keeps in-frame clones, though not all of them. The table includes tens of thousands of clones, roughly 90% detected once. The sample comes from a study of T cell changes during pregnancy in multiple sclerosis. The length of the CDR3 is 15 residues. The V gene's germline CDR1 is LNHDA and CDR2 SQIVND (reference sequence). The trim removed 5 bases at V and 4 bases at J, leaving 5 bases unmatched. This sequence originates from a female donor in good health, enrolled as a control in a pregnancy study. The sample was peripheral blood, taken after pregnancy. This chain uses TRBV19 with TRBJ2-1; 10 bases line up with TRBD2. CDR3 in amino acids: CASSPAGGGYNEQFF. CDR3 nucleotide sequence: TGTGCCAGTAGTCCAGCGGGAGGGGGGTACAATGAGCAGTTCTTC.